The 12 T cell receptor beta chains reported below all come from one sample, sequenced in a study of T cell clonality in common variable immunodeficiency. Clones were read by immunoSEQ multiplex PCR, and TCRdb kept only the in-frame ones, dropping some. This sample includes about 74,000 clones with no singletons; its ten biggest clones take up 0.8%. Source material: peripheral blood mononuclear cells. All receptors come from a person aged 18 to 75 in good health.

This clone appeared many times. Coverage ceases 3 residues before the CDR3 finishes, and the germline J gene fills in the end. The V and J genes are TRBV2 and TRBJ2-3, with TRBD2 matching over 13 bases. From germline, CDR1 is SNHLY and CDR2 FYNNEI. The junction had 7 bases not matched to a gene; V was cut back by 10 bases and J by 3 bases. The CDR3 contains 15 residues. The part of the CDR3 DNA that was read is TGTGCCAAGGGACTAGCGGGGAGGGAAACAGATACG. Its protein is CAKGLAGRETDT. The entire CDR3 protein is CAKGLAGRETDTQYF. Looking up the rest from reference TRBV2 and TRBJ2-3 gives the full variable domain: EPEVTQTPSHQVTQMGQEVILRCVPISNHLYFYWYRQILGQKVEFLVSFYNNEISEKSEIFDDQFSVERPDGSNFTLKIRSTKLEDSAMYFCAKGLAGRETDTQYFGPGTRLTVL.

In this sample, this clone turned up a few times. The read ends 3 residues before the CDR3 terminus; that terminus is restored from the germline J gene. J is TRBJ2-1 and V is TRBV6-2 or TRBV6-3; 10 bases are a match to TRBD2. The V gene end was trimmed by 4 bases and the J gene end by 8 bases; junction bases not matched to a gene: 14. Germline loops: CDR1 MNHEY, CDR2 SVGEGT. There are 17 residues in the CDR3. The chain's CDR3 is CASSSAILAGDGHEQFF. The part of the CDR3 DNA that was read is TGTGCCAGCAGTTCGGCCATTCTAGCGGGAGATGGGCATGAG.

This clone appeared many times. The read finishes 3 residues shy of the CDR3 end, and the germline J gene is used to complete it. The V and J genes are TRBV5-4 and TRBJ2-1; 7 positions agree with TRBD1. This CDR3 spans 15 amino acids. With V trimmed by 7 bases and J by 1 base, 8 bases remained unmatched. CDR1 is SGHNT and CDR2 is YYREEE in the germline V gene (reference sequence). CDR3 bases read: TGTGCCAGCGCTAAAGGGACAGAATCCTACAATGAG. It specifies CASAKGTESYNE. The whole CDR3 is CASAKGTESYNEQFF.

The table lists this clone with a few counts. From the germline J gene comes the end of the CDR3, since the read stops 3 residues before it. This chain uses TRBV7-3 with TRBJ1-6, with D possibly TRBD1 on 5 matching bases. Trimming left V 7 bases short and J 7 bases short, with 23 bases between. This CDR3 has 17 residues. Per the germline V gene, CDR1 is SGHTA and CDR2 is FQGTGA. The sequenced CDR3 bases are TGTGCCAGCATCCCCCCGGGCCCAGGGATGGAGAATTCACCC. It encodes CASIPPGPGMENSP. The full CDR3 is CASIPPGPGMENSPLHF.

This clone has ten or more counts. Read sequence stops 3 residues before the CDR3 end, and the germline J gene provides the missing end. This chain uses TRBV7-2 with TRBJ2-2; unclear D gene. V lost 2 bases to trimming and J lost 7 bases, with 5 bases between them. The CDR3 extends over 12 amino acids. The germline gives CDR1 SGHTA, CDR2 FQGNSA. The CDR3 spells CASSLQVGELFF. The DNA read from the CDR3 is TGTGCCAGCAGCTTACAGGTCGGGGAG. The full variable domain, with the rest looked up from reference TRBV7-2 and TRBJ2-2, is GAGVSQSPSNKVTEKGKDVELRCDPISGHTALYWYRQSLGQGLEFLIYFQGNSAPDKSGLPSDRFSAERTGGSVSTLTIQRTQQEDSAVYLCASSLQVGELFFGEGSRLTVL.

The table lists this clone with many counts. The read gets to within 3 residues of the CDR3 end, and the germline J gene fills in the rest. The chain recombines TRBV5-4 with TRBJ2-2, with a possible D match to TRBD1 (5 bases). Per germline, CDR1 SGHNT and CDR2 YYREEE (reference sequence). This CDR3 has 16 residues. V gave up 7 bases and J gave up 1 base, with 17 bases separating them. CDR3: CASWGLPPLNTGELFF. Incomplete CDR3 DNA: TGTGCCAGCTGGGGCCTGCCTCCCCTGAACACCGGGGAG. The full variable domain, in which reference TRBV5-4 and TRBJ2-2 provide the parts outside the CDR3, is ETGVTQSPTHLIKTRGQQVTLRCSSQSGHNTVSWYQQALGQGPQFIFQYYREEENGRGNFPPRFSGLQFPNYSSELNVNALELDDSALYLCASWGLPPLNTGELFFGEGSRLTVL.

This clone was counted many times. The read halts 3 residues ahead of the CDR3 end, with the missing end drawn from the germline J gene. The chain recombines TRBV20-1 with TRBJ2-7, with 10 bases identical to TRBD2. This CDR3 region has 14 residues. Trimming took 6 bases from V and 1 from J; bases not matched to a gene: 6. CDR1 is DFQATT, CDR2 SNEGSKA, per germline (reference sequence). The CDR3 protein is CSAPAGGISYEQYF. The covered CDR3 bases are TGCAGTGCCCCAGCGGGAGGGATATCCTACGAG.

At least ten counts were recorded for this clone. The read terminates 3 residues ahead of where the CDR3 ends, so the germline J gene completes it. This chain uses TRBV7-3 with TRBJ2-1; 11 bases map to TRBD2. V was clipped by 4 bases and J by 2 bases; unmatched bases: 1. The CDR3 spans 15 residues. Per the germline V gene, CDR1 is SGHTA and CDR2 is FQGTGA. The sequenced CDR3 bases are TGTGCCAGCAGCTCGACTAGCGGGGCCTACAATGAG. It is translated as CASSSTSGAYNE. The whole CDR3 sequence reads CASSSTSGAYNEQFF. Based on the CDR3 plus reference TRBV7-3 and TRBJ2-1, the full variable domain is GAGVSQTPSNKVTEKGKYVELRCDPISGHTALYWYRQSLGQGPEFLIYFQGTGAADDSGLPNDRFFAVRPEGSVSTLKIQRTERGDSAVYLCASSSTSGAYNEQFFGPGTRLTVL.

This clone was observed at least ten times. The read falls 3 residues short of the CDR3 end, and the missing part is taken from the germline J gene. The chain recombines TRBV7-6 with TRBJ2-1; 8 positions agree with TRBD1. CDR1 is SGHVS, CDR2 FNYEAQ, per germline. This CDR3 comprises 17 residues. V shed 1 base, J shed 2 bases, and the junction held 7 bases outside the gene matches. The DNA read from the CDR3 is TGTGCCAGCAGCTTAGAACCCGGACAGGGAACCTACAATGAG. Translation: CASSLEPGQGTYNE. The full CDR3 protein reads CASSLEPGQGTYNEQFF.

This clone was recorded many times. The observed sequence ends 3 residues before the CDR3 terminus, with the missing tail filled in from the germline J gene. This chain uses TRBV18 with TRBJ1-4; D remains unclear. CDR1 and CDR2 (germline): KGHSH, LQKENI. Between the trimmed V and J ends, which lost 0 bases and 8 bases, there was a span of 16 bases. CDR3 length equals 16 residues. CDR3 loop: CASSPPSGPRGEKLFF. CDR3 bases read: TGTGCCAGCTCACCACCGAGTGGCCCCCGAGGGGAAAAA.

This clone was observed at least ten times. The CDR3 end lies 3 residues beyond the end of the read and is filled in from the germline J gene. The chain combines TRBV20-1 with TRBJ1-6; 8 nucleotides agree with TRBD1. After removal of 0 bases from V and 4 bases from J, the junction contained 2 bases not matched to a gene. CDR3 length: 15 residues. The germline gives CDR1 DFQATT, CDR2 SNEGSKA (reference sequence). The part of the CDR3 DNA that was read is TGCAGTGCTAGAGATGACAGGGGATATAATTCACCC. Translating gives CSARDDRGYNSP. The entire CDR3 sequence reads CSARDDRGYNSPLHF.

This clone has at least ten counts. CDR3 DNA (partial): TGCGCCAGCAGTGTTGAGGGCCAAGAGACC. It is translated as CASSVEGQET. The CDR3, in full, reads CASSVEGQETQYF. The J gene is TRBJ2-5, the V gene TRBV10-1, with D perhaps TRBD2 (5 bases). From the germline J gene comes the end of the CDR3, since the read stops 3 residues before it. Between the trimmed V and J ends, which lost 4 bases and 1 base, there was a span of 7 bases. This CDR3 comprises 13 residues. The germline V gene encodes CDR1 WNHNN and CDR2 SYGVQD (reference sequence).